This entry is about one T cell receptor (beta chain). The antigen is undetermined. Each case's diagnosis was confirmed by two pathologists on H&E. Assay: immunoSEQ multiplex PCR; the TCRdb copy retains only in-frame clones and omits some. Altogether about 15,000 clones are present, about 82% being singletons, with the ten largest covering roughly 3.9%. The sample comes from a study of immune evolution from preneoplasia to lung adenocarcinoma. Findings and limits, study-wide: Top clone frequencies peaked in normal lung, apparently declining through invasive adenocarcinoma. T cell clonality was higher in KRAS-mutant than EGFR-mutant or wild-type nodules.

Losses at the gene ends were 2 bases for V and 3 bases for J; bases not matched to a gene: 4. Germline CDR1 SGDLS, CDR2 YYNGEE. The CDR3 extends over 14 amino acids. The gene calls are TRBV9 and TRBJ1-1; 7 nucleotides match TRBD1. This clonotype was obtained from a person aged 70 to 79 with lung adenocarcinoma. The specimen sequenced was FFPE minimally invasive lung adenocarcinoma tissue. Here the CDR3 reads CASSVTGADTEAFF. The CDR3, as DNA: TGTGCCAGCAGCGTCACAGGGGCGGACACTGAAGCTTTCTTT.